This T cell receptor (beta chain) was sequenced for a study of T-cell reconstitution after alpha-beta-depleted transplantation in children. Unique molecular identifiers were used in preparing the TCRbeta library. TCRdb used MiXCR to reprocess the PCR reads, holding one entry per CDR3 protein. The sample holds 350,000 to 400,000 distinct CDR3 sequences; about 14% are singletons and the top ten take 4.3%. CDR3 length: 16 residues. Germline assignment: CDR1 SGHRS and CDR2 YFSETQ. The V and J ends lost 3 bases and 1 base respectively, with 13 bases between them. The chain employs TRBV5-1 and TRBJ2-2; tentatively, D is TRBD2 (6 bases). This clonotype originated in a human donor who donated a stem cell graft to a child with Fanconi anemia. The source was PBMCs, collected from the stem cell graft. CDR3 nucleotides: TGCGCCAGCAGCTACTACGGAGGGTTGAACACCGGGGAGCTGTTTTTT. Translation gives CASSYYGGLNTGELFF.